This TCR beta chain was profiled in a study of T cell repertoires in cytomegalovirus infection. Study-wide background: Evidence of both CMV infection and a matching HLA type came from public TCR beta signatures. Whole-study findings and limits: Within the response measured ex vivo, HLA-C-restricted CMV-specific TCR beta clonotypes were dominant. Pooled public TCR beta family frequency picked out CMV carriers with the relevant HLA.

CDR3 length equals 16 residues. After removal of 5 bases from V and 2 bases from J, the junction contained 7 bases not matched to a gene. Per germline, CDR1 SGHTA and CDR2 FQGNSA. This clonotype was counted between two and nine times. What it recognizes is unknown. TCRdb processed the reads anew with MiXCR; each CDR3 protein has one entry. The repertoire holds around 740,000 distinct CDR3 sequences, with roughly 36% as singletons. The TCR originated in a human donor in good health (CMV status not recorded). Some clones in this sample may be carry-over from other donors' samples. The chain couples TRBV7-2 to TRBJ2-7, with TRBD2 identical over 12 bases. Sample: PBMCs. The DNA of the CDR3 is TGTGCCAGCAGCATCTCGGCTAGCGGGAGGGCCTACGAGCAGTACTTC. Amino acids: CASSISASGRAYEQYF.